Listed below are T cell receptor beta chains from one sample, sequenced in a study of PD-L1 blockade in urothelial cancer. Clones were sequenced by immunoSEQ multiplex PCR, and TCRdb holds only the in-frame ones, with some missing. The sample lists under 50,000 clones; approximately 90% were seen once. This material consisted of PBMCs, taken around atezolizumab (anti-PD-L1) treatment. These receptors came from a man between 65 and 85 years old with urothelial cancer. Each CDR3 is given with its conserved first and last residue. D genes are given only for firm matches. Not all rows give a size; the values are once, few, many and, for expanded clones, a class.

clone size	V gene	D gene	J gene	CDR3 protein	CDR3 DNA
.	TRBV28	TRBD2	TRBJ2-7	CASSFRGRADEQYF	TGTGCCAGCAGTTTCCGCGGGAGGGCGGACGAGCAGTACTTC
.	TRBV7-8	TRBD1	TRBJ1-2	CASSPSGGTGGYYGYTF	TGTGCCAGCAGCCCTAGTGGTGGGACAGGGGGTTATTATGGCTACACCTTC
.	TRBV2	.	TRBJ2-7	CASRSDLSRYEQYF	TGTGCCAGCAGGTCGGACTTATCCAGGTACGAGCAGTACTTC
.	TRBV11-2	.	TRBJ2-3	CASSLGGSNGQRTDTQYF	TGTGCCAGCAGCTTAGGGGGGTCAAATGGACAGCGCACAGATACGCAGTATTTT
.	TRBV28	.	TRBJ2-7	CASSYRSVIDEQYF	TGTGCCAGCAGTTACAGGAGCGTGATCGACGAGCAGTACTTC
once	TRBV28	TRBD1	TRBJ2-7	CASTLGQGPSYEQYF	TGTGCCAGCACCCTCGGACAGGGGCCCTCCTACGAGCAGTACTTC
.	TRBV27	TRBD1	TRBJ2-5	CASSPRTGRQETQYF	TGTGCCAGCAGTCCGCGGACAGGGCGCCAAGAGACCCAGTACTTC
once	TRBV5-8	.	TRBJ2-2	CASSLDALIQGNTGELFF	TGTGCCAGCAGCTTGGACGCTCTTATACAGGGCAACACCGGGGAGCTGTTTTTT
once	TRBV9	.	TRBJ2-2	CASSVGKVLGGVYSGELFF	TGTGCCAGCAGCGTAGGAAAAGTCCTAGGGGGAGTGTATTCCGGGGAGCTGTTTTTT
.	TRBV5-1	TRBD2	TRBJ2-1	CASGGGLAGGRNNEQFF	TGCGCCAGCGGAGGGGGACTAGCGGGAGGAAGGAACAATGAGCAGTTCTTC
.	TRBV6-5	TRBD1	TRBJ2-7	CASSNGQGPYEQYF	TGTGCCAGCAGTAACGGACAGGGACCCTACGAGCAGTACTTC
.	TRBV7-9	TRBD1	TRBJ2-7	CASSLAAGGEQYF	TGTGCCAGCAGCTTAGCGGCAGGGGGTGAGCAGTACTTC
.	TRBV2	.	TRBJ2-1	CATRSGFSYNEQFF	TGTGCCACCCGGAGCGGATTCTCCTACAATGAGCAGTTCTTC
.	TRBV21-1	.	TRBJ1-1	CASRSVLATIRTEAFF	TGTGCCAGCAGGTCTGTACTAGCTACAATTCGCACTGAAGCTTTCTTT
.	TRBV9	.	TRBJ2-4	CASSVGASRAKNIQYF	TGTGCCAGCAGCGTAGGGGCTAGCAGGGCCAAAAACATTCAGTACTTC
.	TRBV11-2	TRBD1	TRBJ2-7	CASSSLTRQGRNEQYF	TGTGCCAGCAGCTCTCTCACCAGACAGGGGCGAAACGAGCAGTACTTC
.	TRBV28	TRBD2	TRBJ2-7	CASSPPTSGRVIPYEQYF	TGTGCCAGCAGCCCCCCGACTAGCGGGAGGGTTATCCCCTACGAGCAGTACTTC
.	TRBV30	TRBD1	TRBJ1-1	CAWSRDRTEAFF	TGTGCCTGGAGCCGGGACAGAACTGAAGCTTTCTTT
.	TRBV6-5	TRBD1	TRBJ2-7	CASSDTGGTSYEQYF	TGTGCCAGCAGCGACACAGGGGGGACTTCCTACGAGCAGTACTTC
.	TRBV27	.	TRBJ2-3	CASSPSTSITDTQYF	TGTGCCAGCAGTCCATCGACATCGATCACAGATACGCAGTATTTT
once	TRBV2	.	TRBJ2-1	CASSGARGTNEQFF	TGTGCCAGCAGTGGGGCCCGGGGGACCAATGAGCAGTTCTTC
.	TRBV19	.	TRBJ2-5	CASSVKWWSETQYF	TGTGCCAGTAGTGTTAAGTGGTGGAGTGAGACCCAGTACTTC
.	TRBV28	.	TRBJ1-1	CASTLLTRGTEAFF	TGTGCCAGCACCCTACTGACCCGGGGCACTGAAGCTTTCTTT
.	TRBV11-3	TRBD1	TRBJ2-1	CASSARQGYEQFF	TGTGCCAGCAGCGCGAGACAGGGGTATGAGCAGTTCTTC